Listed below are T cell receptor beta chains from one sample, sequenced in a study of cytomegalovirus exposure and HLA in healthy donors. This table comes from immunoSEQ multiplex PCR, and its TCRdb copy is limited to in-frame clones, with some not included. The data show about 120,000 clones, roughly 70% seen once. The sample consisted of PBMCs. The receptors come from a woman in her forties or fifties in good health and CMV-seropositive. CDR3s include the opening cysteine and the closing phenylalanine or tryptophan. The order of the fields is CDR3 protein, CDR3 DNA, clone size, D gene, V gene, J gene. The D gene is left open where the match is weak. Clone size, where shown, is once, few, many, or a class for clones that have expanded.

CDR3aa: CAWEDWSGVDEQFF; CDR3nt: TGTGCCTGGGAGGACTGGTCGGGAGTTGATGAGCAGTTCTTC; abundance: .; d_gene: .; v_gene: TRBV30; j_gene: TRBJ2-1
CDR3aa: CASPMGAGQPQHF; CDR3nt: TGTGCCAGCCCTATGGGGGCAGGACAGCCCCAGCATTTT; abundance: few; d_gene: .; v_gene: TRBV6-4; j_gene: TRBJ1-5
CDR3aa: CASSLGGTTYTDTQYF; CDR3nt: TGTGCCAGCAGCTTGGGCGGGACTACCTACACAGATACGCAGTATTTT; abundance: few; d_gene: TRBD2; v_gene: TRBV5-4; j_gene: TRBJ2-3
CDR3aa: CASSAYRVSQHNEQFF; CDR3nt: TGTGCCAGCAGCGCGTACCGGGTCTCGCAGCATAATGAGCAGTTCTTC; abundance: few; d_gene: .; v_gene: TRBV7-2; j_gene: TRBJ2-1
CDR3aa: CAIGTGTYEQFF; CDR3nt: TGTGCCATCGGGACAGGGACCTATGAGCAGTTCTTC; abundance: .; d_gene: TRBD1; v_gene: TRBV10-3; j_gene: TRBJ2-1
CDR3aa: CASTHINNEQFF; CDR3nt: TGCGCCAGCACTCACATCAACAATGAGCAGTTCTTC; abundance: .; d_gene: .; v_gene: TRBV5-1; j_gene: TRBJ2-1
CDR3aa: CASSYGAGSISAEAFF; CDR3nt: TGTGCCAGCAGTTACGGTGCCGGGTCCATAAGCGCTGAAGCTTTCTTT; abundance: once; d_gene: .; v_gene: TRBV6-6; j_gene: TRBJ1-1
CDR3aa: CAWSVREGEQFF; CDR3nt: TGTGCCTGGAGTGTACGGGAGGGTGAGCAGTTCTTC; abundance: once; d_gene: TRBD2; v_gene: TRBV30; j_gene: TRBJ2-1
CDR3aa: CASSPPNTEAFF; CDR3nt: TGCGCCAGCAGTCCCCCTAACACTGAAGCTTTCTTT; abundance: few; d_gene: .; v_gene: TRBV10-2; j_gene: TRBJ1-1
CDR3aa: CASSLVGGRSNQPQHF; CDR3nt: TGTGCCAGCAGCTTGGTGGGGGGTCGGAGCAATCAGCCCCAGCATTTT; abundance: .; d_gene: .; v_gene: TRBV5-4; j_gene: TRBJ1-5
CDR3aa: CASSLTRIGSTEAFF; CDR3nt: TGTGCCAGCAGTCTTACCAGGATTGGGTCCACTGAAGCTTTCTTT; abundance: .; d_gene: .; v_gene: TRBV7-8; j_gene: TRBJ1-1
CDR3aa: CASSSDRVNNQPQHF; CDR3nt: TGTGCCAGCAGTTCAGACAGGGTCAACAATCAGCCCCAGCATTTT; abundance: .; d_gene: TRBD1; v_gene: TRBV27; j_gene: TRBJ1-5
CDR3aa: CASSLGSGTGYEQYF; CDR3nt: TGTGCCAGCAGCTTAGGGTCCGGGACAGGCTACGAGCAGTACTTC; abundance: .; d_gene: TRBD1; v_gene: TRBV7-2; j_gene: TRBJ2-7
CDR3aa: CASHTGTGKVETQYF; CDR3nt: TGTGCCAGCCACACCGGGACAGGGAAGGTAGAGACCCAGTACTTC; abundance: .; d_gene: TRBD1; v_gene: TRBV19; j_gene: TRBJ2-5
CDR3aa: CSVGGQYNEQFF; CDR3nt: TGCAGCGTTGGCGGACAGTACAATGAGCAGTTCTTC; abundance: once; d_gene: .; v_gene: TRBV29-1; j_gene: TRBJ2-1
CDR3aa: CASSDRGSYGYTF; CDR3nt: TGTGCCAGCAGTGACAGGGGTAGCTATGGCTACACCTTC; abundance: .; d_gene: .; v_gene: TRBV6-1; j_gene: TRBJ1-2
CDR3aa: CASSLGLAGGRETQYF; CDR3nt: TGTGCCAGCAGCCTCGGACTAGCGGGGGGCAGGGAGACCCAGTACTTC; abundance: .; d_gene: TRBD2; v_gene: TRBV7-9; j_gene: TRBJ2-5
CDR3aa: CASSQDLFGLAGVTDTQYF; CDR3nt: TGCGCCAGCAGCCAAGATCTTTTCGGACTAGCGGGAGTCACAGATACGCAGTATTTT; abundance: .; d_gene: TRBD2; v_gene: TRBV4-3; j_gene: TRBJ2-3
CDR3aa: CASSDRDSRAYTEAFF; CDR3nt: TGTGCCAGCAGTGACAGGGACAGCCGGGCGTACACTGAAGCTTTCTTT; abundance: .; d_gene: TRBD1; v_gene: TRBV6-1; j_gene: TRBJ1-1
CDR3aa: CASSLGQSNQPQHF; CDR3nt: TGTGCCAGCTCACTAGGACAGTCGAATCAGCCCCAGCATTTT; abundance: .; d_gene: .; v_gene: TRBV18; j_gene: TRBJ1-5
CDR3aa: CASSLGLGDEQYF; CDR3nt: TGTGCCAGCAGCTTAGGTTTAGGGGACGAGCAGTACTTC; abundance: few; d_gene: .; v_gene: TRBV7-6; j_gene: TRBJ2-7
CDR3aa: CASSLGPQGASAGELFF; CDR3nt: TGCGCCAGCAGCTTGGGTCCCCAGGGGGCATCCGCCGGGGAGCTGTTTTTT; abundance: .; d_gene: TRBD1; v_gene: TRBV5-1; j_gene: TRBJ2-2
CDR3aa: CASRDRPGTGELFF; CDR3nt: TGTGCCAGTCGGGATAGGCCGGGCACCGGGGAGCTGTTTTTT; abundance: once; d_gene: .; v_gene: TRBV19; j_gene: TRBJ2-2
CDR3aa: CAGMGPGAGELFF; CDR3nt: TGTGCCGGAATGGGTCCCGGAGCCGGGGAGCTGTTTTTT; abundance: once; d_gene: .; v_gene: TRBV19; j_gene: TRBJ2-2
CDR3aa: CAWSVHQEQETQYF; CDR3nt: TGTGCCTGGAGTGTTCACCAGGAACAAGAGACCCAGTACTTC; abundance: few; d_gene: .; v_gene: TRBV30; j_gene: TRBJ2-5
CDR3aa: CSVAPGTGSTDTQYF; CDR3nt: TGCAGCGTTGCCCCCGGGACAGGGAGCACAGATACGCAGTATTTT; abundance: few; d_gene: TRBD1; v_gene: TRBV29-1; j_gene: TRBJ2-3
CDR3aa: CASSPKEGQGGYGYTF; CDR3nt: TGCGCCAGCAGCCCAAAGGAGGGACAGGGCGGCTATGGCTACACCTTC; abundance: .; d_gene: TRBD1; v_gene: TRBV4-1; j_gene: TRBJ1-2
CDR3aa: CASSYPGATNEKLFF; CDR3nt: TGTGCCAGCAGTTACCCAGGGGCAACTAATGAAAAACTGTTTTTT; abundance: .; d_gene: .; v_gene: TRBV6-6; j_gene: TRBJ1-4
CDR3aa: CAGQGAVGYEQYF; CDR3nt: TGTGCCGGTCAGGGGGCGGTGGGGTACGAGCAGTACTTC; abundance: few; d_gene: TRBD1; v_gene: TRBV30; j_gene: TRBJ2-7
CDR3aa: CASSFDRTYGELFF; CDR3nt: TGCGCCAGCAGCTTTGACAGGACCTACGGGGAGCTGTTTTTT; abundance: once; d_gene: .; v_gene: TRBV5-1; j_gene: TRBJ2-2
CDR3aa: CASSLAPRDSSTGELFF; CDR3nt: TGTGCCAGCAGCTTAGCGCCCAGGGACAGCTCCACCGGGGAGCTGTTTTTT; abundance: .; d_gene: TRBD1; v_gene: TRBV7-2; j_gene: TRBJ2-2
CDR3aa: CASSYSTKDDTDTQYF; CDR3nt: TGTGCCAGCAGTTACTCGACAAAGGATGACACAGATACGCAGTATTTT; abundance: .; d_gene: .; v_gene: TRBV6-5; j_gene: TRBJ2-3
CDR3aa: CASSIGTRSRDTQYF; CDR3nt: TGTGCCAGCAGCATCGGGACTAGATCGAGAGATACGCAGTATTTT; abundance: .; d_gene: TRBD2; v_gene: TRBV7-3; j_gene: TRBJ2-3
CDR3aa: CASSLGQNTEAFF; CDR3nt: TGTGCCAGCAGCTTAGGACAGAACACTGAAGCTTTCTTT; abundance: .; d_gene: .; v_gene: TRBV13; j_gene: TRBJ1-1
CDR3aa: CASSVLQGSGTEAFF; CDR3nt: TGTGCCAGTAGTGTCTTACAGGGATCTGGCACTGAAGCTTTCTTT; abundance: .; d_gene: .; v_gene: TRBV19; j_gene: TRBJ1-1